The rows below give T cell receptor beta chains drawn from one sample of a study of shared clonotypes between healthy human individuals. The protocol was immunoSEQ multiplex PCR, while the TCRdb copy is restricted to in-frame clones and leaves out a portion. The data contain about 580,000 clones, 98% of them singletons. Sequenced: naive CD8+ T cells sorted from blood. The receptors come from a man aged 25 to 45 in good health. Both conserved end residues are part of each CDR3. D genes are given only for firm matches. Size values are once, few and many counts, or a class for expanded clones, and some rows have none.

cdr3_aa | cdr3_nt | v_call | d_call | j_call | clone_size
CASSLGNYEQYF | TGTGCCAGCAGCTTAGGAAACTACGAGCAGTACTTC | TRBV13 | - | TRBJ2-7 | -
CASSLAGGADEQYF | TGTGCCAGCAGCTTAGCGGGGGGAGCGGACGAGCAGTACTTC | TRBV7-6 | - | TRBJ2-7 | -
CASIKTGGNEAFF | TGTGCCAGCATCAAGACAGGGGGTAATGAAGCTTTCTTT | TRBV7-9 | TRBD1 | TRBJ1-1 | -
CASSSDSSYEQYF | TGTGCCAGCAGTTCGGACAGCTCCTACGAGCAGTACTTC | TRBV27 | - | TRBJ2-7 | -
CASSFPWTRLNTEAFF | TGTGCCAGCAGCTTCCCATGGACAAGGTTGAACACTGAAGCTTTCTTT | TRBV7-9 | - | TRBJ1-1 | -
CASSEDMGWQFF | TGTGCCAGCAGTGAAGATATGGGCTGGCAGTTCTTC | TRBV6-1 | - | TRBJ2-1 | -
CASSYDLTGTGFDEQYF | TGTGCCAGTAGTTACGACCTTACCGGGACAGGGTTCGACGAGCAGTACTTC | TRBV19 | TRBD1 | TRBJ2-7 | once
CASSQEEVRPRAGSYEQYF | TGTGCCAGCAGCCAAGAGGAGGTACGACCCCGGGCGGGCTCCTACGAGCAGTACTTC | TRBV4-2 | - | TRBJ2-7 | -
CASSLAADYEQYF | TGTGCCAGCAGTTTAGCAGCGGATTACGAGCAGTACTTC | TRBV27 | - | TRBJ2-7 | -
CASSLTGDWLAFF | TGTGCCAGCAGCTTGACAGGGGACTGGTTAGCTTTCTTT | TRBV5-5 | TRBD1 | TRBJ1-1 | -
CASSLGTGMREKLFF | TGTGCCAGCAGCTTAGGGACAGGAATGCGCGAAAAACTGTTTTTT | TRBV7-9 | TRBD1 | TRBJ1-4 | -
CASSLRPGTQTSGNTIYF | TGTGCCAGCAGCTTACGTCCCGGGACACAAACCTCTGGAAACACCATATATTTT | TRBV5-5 | - | TRBJ1-3 | -
CASSLWTSGTYNEQFF | TGTGCCAGCAGTTTGTGGACTAGCGGGACCTACAATGAGCAGTTCTTC | TRBV28 | TRBD2 | TRBJ2-1 | -
CATSAEAGFYEQYF | TGTGCCACCAGCGCGGAGGCAGGGTTCTACGAGCAGTACTTC | TRBV15 | - | TRBJ2-7 | -
CASSPDTYQPQHF | TGTGCCAGCAGCCCGGACACCTATCAGCCCCAGCATTTT | TRBV27 | - | TRBJ1-5 | few
CASSSRASGFYNEQFF | TGTGCCAGCTCCTCGAGGGCCAGCGGGTTCTACAATGAGCAGTTCTTC | TRBV7-6 | - | TRBJ2-1 | -
CAITPETGPQAYEQYF | TGTGCCATCACGCCTGAAACAGGACCGCAAGCCTACGAGCAGTACTTC | TRBV2 | - | TRBJ2-7 | once
CASSLGGKLLF | TGTGCCAGCAGCTTAGGTGGGAAACTGCTTTTT | TRBV11-2 | - | TRBJ1-4 | -
CASSDWGSIYEQYF | TGTGCCAGCAGTGATTGGGGTTCCATCTACGAGCAGTACTTC | TRBV6-1 | - | TRBJ2-7 | -
CASTGDWDQPQHF | TGCGCCAGCACGGGGGATTGGGATCAGCCCCAGCATTTT | TRBV10-2 | - | TRBJ1-5 | -
CASSRSPSGYNEQFF | TGTGCCAGCAGCAGGAGCCCTTCCGGTTACAATGAGCAGTTCTTC | TRBV7-3 | - | TRBJ2-1 | -
CASSLRTSGGYQPQHF | TGTGCCAGCAGCTTGCGGACTTCAGGGGGTTATCAGCCCCAGCATTTT | TRBV5-5 | TRBD1 | TRBJ1-5 | -
CASSEPTYHSYNEQFF | TGTGCCAGCAGCGAACCGACCTACCATTCCTACAATGAGCAGTTCTTC | TRBV9 | - | TRBJ2-1 | -
CATSRSGNTGELFF | TGTGCCACCAGCAGGTCGGGAAACACCGGGGAGCTGTTTTTT | TRBV15 | - | TRBJ2-2 | -
CASSLPWGGSQPQHF | TGTGCCAGCAGTTTGCCCTGGGGGGGTAGTCAGCCCCAGCATTTT | TRBV28 | - | TRBJ1-5 | -
CASSARTSGNNEQFF | TGTGCCAGCAGCGCTCGGACTAGCGGTAACAATGAGCAGTTCTTC | TRBV7-6 | TRBD2 | TRBJ2-1 | -
CASSLTGMGEQYF | TGTGCCAGCAGCTTAACAGGGATGGGCGAGCAGTACTTC | TRBV7-3 | - | TRBJ2-7 | once
CASSEGGSRAQTVFF | TGTGCCAGCAGTGAGGGCGGAAGTAGGGCCCAGACGGTGTTTTTT | TRBV2 | - | TRBJ1-4 | -